This entry features one T cell receptor beta chain sequence. The antigen is undetermined. Germline loops: CDR1 SQVTM, CDR2 ANQGSEA. The CDR3 length is 15 residues. V was shortened by 4 bases and J by 1 base, with 16 bases between the two germline ends. The data belong to a study of T cell responses to AZD1222 COVID-19 vaccine. Points from the study as a whole: Females outnumbered males among donors, who were mostly white British; clonal diversity was possibly underestimated. Spike regions recognized by vaccine-associated CD4 TCRs spanned the protein, led by 160-218 and 743-854.

This table comes from immunoSEQ multiplex PCR, and its TCRdb copy is limited to in-frame clones, with some not included. The sample gives tens of thousands of clones, 85% to 90% of which show up once; 11% is in the top ten. The sequence came from an adult who received the AZD1222 COVID-19 vaccine. This rearrangement joins TRBV29-1 to TRBJ1-1; tentative D call: TRBD1 (6 bases). Sequencing used peripheral blood, obtained 28 days after the second AZD1222 dose. The CDR3 reads CSVAGGGTANTEAFF. The DNA of the CDR3 is TGCAGCGTTGCCGGGGGCGGGACCGCGAACACTGAAGCTTTCTTT.